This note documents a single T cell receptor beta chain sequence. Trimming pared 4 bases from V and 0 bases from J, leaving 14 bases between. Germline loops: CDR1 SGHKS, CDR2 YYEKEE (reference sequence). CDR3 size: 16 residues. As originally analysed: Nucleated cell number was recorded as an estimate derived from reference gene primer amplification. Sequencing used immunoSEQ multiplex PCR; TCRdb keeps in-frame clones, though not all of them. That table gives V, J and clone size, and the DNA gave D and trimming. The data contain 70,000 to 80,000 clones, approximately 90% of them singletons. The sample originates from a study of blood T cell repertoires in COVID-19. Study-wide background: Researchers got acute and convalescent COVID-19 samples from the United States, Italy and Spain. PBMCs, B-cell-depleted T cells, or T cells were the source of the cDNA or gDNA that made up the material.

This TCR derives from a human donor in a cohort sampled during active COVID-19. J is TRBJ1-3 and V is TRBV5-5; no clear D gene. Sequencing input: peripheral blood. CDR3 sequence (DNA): TGTGCCAGCAGCCGGAGCGAGGCCAGCTCTGGAAACACCATATATTTT. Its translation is CASSRSEASSGNTIYF. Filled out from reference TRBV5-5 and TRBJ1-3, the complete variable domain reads DAGVTQSPTHLIKTRGQQVTLRCSPISGHKSVSWYQQVLGQGPQFIFQYYEKEERGRGNFPDRFSARQFPNYSSELNVNALLLGDSALYLCASSRSEASSGNTIYFGEGSWLTVV.